One and the same sample provided the 19 T cell receptor beta chains below, sequenced in a study of T cell clonality in common variable immunodeficiency (dated by TCRdb to between 2014 and 2016). Library generation was performed with the immunoSEQ multiplex PCR assay. TCRdb provides this immuneACCESS table in a form limited to in-frame rearrangements. Some clones are lacking; in checked studies, under half of them reflect an unresolved V gene, and why the rest are absent is not known. This sample contains about 60,000 clones, none of which is a singleton. The biggest ten clones account for approximately 1.6% of the sample. Sequencing was carried out using peripheral blood mononuclear cells. The source is a person aged 18-70 years in good health.

This clone occurred many times. Read data end 3 residues before the CDR3 end; the end is taken from the germline J gene. V usage is TRBV18 and J usage is TRBJ2-2; possible D gene TRBD1, 5 bases. The CDR3 loop spans 16 amino acids. From germline, CDR1 is KGHSH and CDR2 LQKENI. The V and J ends lost 3 bases and 5 bases respectively, with 16 bases between them. CDR3 in amino acids: CASSPPRQGRTGELFF. The covered CDR3 bases are TGTGCCAGCTCACCTCCTAGGCAGGGTCGAACCGGGGAG.

This clone came up many times. The read stops 3 residues short of the end of the CDR3; the missing end is completed from the germline J gene. The chain couples TRBV11-2 to TRBJ2-1; TRBD2 agrees at 8 bases. CDR1 and CDR2 (germline): SGHAT, FQNNGV. J lost 2 bases, V lost 5 bases, and 2 bases had no gene match. The CDR3 has 14 residues. CDR3 DNA (partial): TGTGCCAGCAGCCCGGGGGGGGCCTACAATGAG. The encoded protein is CASSPGGAYNE. The full-length CDR3 reads as CASSPGGAYNEQFF.

This clone was observed at least ten times. The CDR3 end lies 3 residues beyond the end of the read and is filled in from the germline J gene. The V and J genes are TRBV4-1 and TRBJ2-1; D is uncertain. V was clipped by 0 bases and J by 7 bases, with 7 bases between them. This CDR3 is 13 amino acids long. The V gene's germline CDR1 is MGHRA and CDR2 YSYEKL. CDR3 DNA (partial): TGCGCCAGCAGCCAAGATCGGTTGAATGAG. It yields the protein CASSQDRLNE. The whole CDR3 reads CASSQDRLNEQFF.

This clone occurred many times. Sequencing ends 3 residues short of the CDR3 end; the germline J gene provides the rest. The chain is built from TRBV6-1 and TRBJ1-5; D perhaps matches TRBD1 (6 bases). The CDR3 sequence is 14 residues long. Trimming pared 1 base from V and 7 bases from J, leaving 11 bases between. Germline V lookup: CDR1 MNHNS, CDR2 SASEGT. CDR3 DNA, as far as it was read: TGTGCCAGCAGTGAAGGAGCAGGGGTGCAGCCC. It encodes CASSEGAGVQP. The entire CDR3 reads CASSEGAGVQPQHF.

In this sample, this clone turned up many times. The read terminates 3 residues before the CDR3 end, so the remaining end is supplied by the germline J gene. The rearrangement links TRBV20-1 to TRBJ2-3; 8 positions match TRBD2. The germline V gene encodes CDR1 DFQATT and CDR2 SNEGSKA (reference sequence). This CDR3 spans 17 amino acids. After removal of 4 bases from V and 2 bases from J, the junction contained 14 bases not matched to a gene. The DNA read from the CDR3 is TGCAGTGCTACACGGGGGGGAGGGGGTTCTTACACAGATACG. Protein: CSATRGGGGSYTDT. The full CDR3 sequence reads CSATRGGGGSYTDTQYF.

This clone was seen ten or more times. The read gets to within 3 residues of the CDR3 end, and the germline J gene fills in the rest. The rearrangement joins TRBV7-9 to TRBJ2-2, with TRBD1 identical over 10 bases. This CDR3 spans 15 amino acids. After removal of 6 bases from V and 7 bases from J, the junction contained 8 bases not matched to a gene. Germline values: CDR1 SEHNR, CDR2 FQNEAQ (reference sequence). This chain's CDR3 is CASRLRDRGYGELFF. CDR3 bases read: TGTGCCAGCAGACTACGGGACAGGGGTTACGGGGAG. The variable domain in full, completed from reference TRBV7-9 and TRBJ2-2, reads DTGVSQNPRHKITKRGQNVTFRCDPISEHNRLYWYRQTLGQGPEFLTYFQNEAQLEKSRLLSDRFSAERPKGSFSTLEIQRTEQGDSAMYLCASRLRDRGYGELFFGEGSRLTVL.

At least ten counts were recorded for this clone. The read stops 3 residues short of the end of the CDR3; the missing end is completed from the germline J gene. The rearrangement joins TRBV5-1 to TRBJ1-1, with D possibly matching TRBD1 (6 bases). Germline V CDR1 and CDR2: SGHRS, YFSETQ. The ends were cut back, 3 bases at V and 0 bases at J, with 15 bases in the middle. The CDR3 covers 16 residues. Incomplete CDR3 DNA: TGCGCCAGCAGCTCCAAAGGACAGTCCATGAACACTGAA. Amino acid sequence: CASSSKGQSMNTE. The whole CDR3 protein is CASSSKGQSMNTEAFF.

At least ten counts were recorded for this clone. The read ends 3 residues early relative to the CDR3; the germline J gene fills the gap. The V call is TRBV29-1, the J call TRBJ1-1, with D perhaps TRBD1 (6 bases). With 8 bases removed from V and 5 bases from J, the gap between germline ends came to 21 bases. This CDR3 spans 14 amino acids. Germline V lookup: CDR1 SQVTM, CDR2 ANQGSEA. CDR3 in amino acids: CSLKACRGWTEAFF. The CDR3 bases that were read are TGCAGCCTGAAGGCTTGTAGGGGGTGGACTGAA.

The table lists this clone with many counts. The read terminates 3 residues before the CDR3 end, so the remaining end is supplied by the germline J gene. The chain combines TRBV18 with TRBJ2-3; 13 bases align to TRBD2. Trimming took 6 bases from V and 3 from J; bases not matched to a gene: 3. CDR1 and CDR2 (germline): KGHSH, LQKENI. The CDR3 totals 15 residues. The sequenced CDR3 bases are TGTGCCAGCTCCGAACTAGCGGGAGGGACAGATACG. It yields the protein CASSELAGGTDT. The whole CDR3 reads CASSELAGGTDTQYF.

This clone was detected ten times or more. The read comes to an end 3 residues before the CDR3 does, leaving the germline J gene to fill in the end. This chain uses TRBV7-9 with TRBJ2-5; D might be TRBD1 (7 bases). V was shortened by 6 bases and J by 1 base, with 9 bases between the two germline ends. Germline assignment: CDR1 SEHNR and CDR2 FQNEAQ (reference sequence). CDR3 length equals 13 residues. The CDR3 DNA, read in part, is TGTGCCAGCAGGCGGGACAGCCAAGAGACC. Its protein is CASRRDSQET. Given in full, the CDR3 is CASRRDSQETQYF.

This clone was counted at least ten times. The missing CDR3 end, 3 residues past where the read stops, is filled in from the germline J gene. V and J are TRBV30 and TRBJ1-6, with a weak D call TRBD1 (5 bases). CDR1 is GTSNPN, CDR2 SVGIG, per germline (reference sequence). The CDR3 covers 14 residues. Trimming shortened V by 2 bases and J by 5 bases, and 10 bases separated the two germline ends. The DNA read from the CDR3 is TGTGCCTGGAGTAAGACGGGGGATAATTCACCC. It codes for CAWSKTGDNSP. The complete CDR3 sequence is CAWSKTGDNSPLHF.

Many counts were recorded for this clone. The CDR3 goes on 3 residues after the read ends, and that part is filled in from the germline J gene. The chain is built from TRBV20-1 and TRBJ1-1, with unresolved D. Trimming pared 0 bases from V and 4 bases from J, leaving 6 bases between. The CDR3 is 12 residues long. CDR1 is DFQATT, CDR2 SNEGSKA, per germline (reference sequence). CDR3 DNA (partial): TGCAGTGCTAGAGATCGGGGCACTGAA. Translated: CSARDRGTE. In full, the CDR3 is CSARDRGTEAFF.

Notes on this clone: Read sequence stops 3 residues before the CDR3 end, and the germline J gene provides the missing end. V is TRBV10-1 and J is TRBJ2-1; 10 bases are shared with TRBD2. The CDR3 is 15 amino acids. Germline V lookup: CDR1 WNHNN, CDR2 SYGVQD (reference sequence). After removal of 2 bases from V and 5 bases from J, the junction contained 3 bases not matched to a gene. CDR3 sequence: CASSEGLAGDNEQFF. The DNA read from the CDR3 is TGCGCCAGCAGTGAGGGTCTAGCGGGAGACAATGAG.

This clone was recorded many times. The read finishes 3 residues shy of the CDR3 end, and the germline J gene is used to complete it. The chain carries TRBV7-8 and TRBJ2-7, with TRBD2 matching over 14 bases. Germline V lookup: CDR1 SGHVS, CDR2 FQNEAQ. The CDR3 is made up of 16 amino acids. Germline trimming cut 3 bases from V and 1 base from J; bases unmatched to any gene: 2. The CDR3 is CASSFGTSGGSYEQYF. CDR3 DNA, as far as it was read: TGTGCCAGCAGCTTCGGGACTAGCGGGGGATCCTACGAG. The complete variable domain, with remaining parts taken from reference TRBV7-8 and TRBJ2-7, reads GAGVSQSPRYKVAKRGQDVALRCDPISGHVSLFWYQQALGQGPEFLTYFQNEAQLDKSGLPSDRFFAERPEGSVSTLKIQRTQQEDSAVYLCASSFGTSGGSYEQYFGPGTRLTVT.

This clone was counted many times. The DNA ends 3 residues before the CDR3 does, and the rest of the CDR3 is filled in from the germline J gene. The gene calls are TRBV20-1 and TRBJ2-5, with 9 bases lining up with TRBD2. CDR3 length: 17 amino acids. V gave up 3 bases and J gave up 5 bases; unmatched junction bases: 16. CDR1 is DFQATT and CDR2 is SNEGSKA in the germline V gene (reference sequence). CDR3 DNA (partial): TGCAGTGCTAGCACAGGACGAAGACTAGCGGAAGGGGAGACC. Protein sequence: CSASTGRRLAEGET. The full CDR3 protein is CSASTGRRLAEGETQYF.

About this clone itself: Read coverage stops 3 residues before the CDR3 terminus; the germline J gene supplies the remainder. The chain recombines TRBV7-9 with TRBJ1-2, with 12 bases matching TRBD1. The CDR3 sequence is 15 residues long. Germline-derived CDR1 and CDR2 are SEHNR and FQNEAQ (reference sequence). The CDR3 region is CASSSPGQGAYDYTF. The covered CDR3 bases are TGTGCCAGCAGCTCCCCGGGACAGGGGGCTTACGAC.

This clone has at least ten counts. The CDR3 end is not reached by the read, which stops 3 residues before it; the germline J gene fills it in. The V gene is TRBV4-2, the J gene TRBJ1-4; 11 bases fit TRBD1. V shed 0 bases, J shed 3 bases, and the junction held 3 bases outside the gene matches. Looked up from germline, CDR1 is LGHNA and CDR2 is YNFKEQ. This CDR3 has 17 residues. The part of the CDR3 DNA that was read is TGTGCCAGCAGCCAAGAAGGACAGGGGGCTGCTAATGAAAAA. Translated: CASSQEGQGAANEK. The whole CDR3 protein is CASSQEGQGAANEKLFF.

This clone was counted ten times or more. The CDR3 end is not reached by the read, which stops 3 residues before it; the germline J gene fills it in. V is TRBV12-5 and J is TRBJ2-3; 7 bases map to TRBD2. The V segment lost 0 bases and the J segment 4 bases; nucleotides outside the gene matches: 10. Per the germline V gene, CDR1 is LGHNT and CDR2 is FRNRAP. The CDR3 contains 17 residues. The sequenced CDR3 bases are TGTGCTAGTGGTTTGGTACTAAATGGGAGGGGCGCAGATACG. Translation gives CASGLVLNGRGADT. The whole CDR3 region reads CASGLVLNGRGADTQYF. The entire variable domain, with the rest obtained from reference TRBV12-5 and TRBJ2-3, is as follows: DARVTQTPRHKVTEMGQEVTMRCQPILGHNTVFWYRQTMMQGLELLAYFRNRAPLDDSGMPKDRFSAEMPDATLATLKIQPSEPRDSAVYFCASGLVLNGRGADTQYFGPGTRLTVL.

Regarding this clone: The read gets to within 3 residues of the CDR3 end, and the germline J gene fills in the rest. The chain couples TRBV20-1 to TRBJ2-7; D is unclear. Germline-derived CDR1 and CDR2 are DFQATT and SNEGSKA (reference sequence). The CDR3 loop spans 12 amino acids. Trimming stripped 4 bases from V and 1 base from J, with 8 bases between. The CDR3 bases that were read are TGCAGTGCTACGACATGGTCCTACGAG. This encodes CSATTWSYE. The entire CDR3 protein is CSATTWSYEQYF.